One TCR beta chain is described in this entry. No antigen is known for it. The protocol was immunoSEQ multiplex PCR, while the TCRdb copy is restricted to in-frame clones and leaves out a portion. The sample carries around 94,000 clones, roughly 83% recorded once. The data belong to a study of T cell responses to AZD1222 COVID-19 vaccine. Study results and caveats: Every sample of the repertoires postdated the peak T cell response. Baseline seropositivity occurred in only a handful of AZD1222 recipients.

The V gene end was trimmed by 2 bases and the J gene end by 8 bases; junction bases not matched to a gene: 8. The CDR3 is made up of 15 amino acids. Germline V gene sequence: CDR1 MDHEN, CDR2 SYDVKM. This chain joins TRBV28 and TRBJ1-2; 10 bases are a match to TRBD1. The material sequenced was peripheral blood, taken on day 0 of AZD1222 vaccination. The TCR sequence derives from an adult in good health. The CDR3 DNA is TGTGCCAGCAGTTTAAGTTGGACAGGGGGGTTCGGCTACACCTTC. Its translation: CASSLSWTGGFGYTF.